This record concerns one T cell receptor beta chain sequence. Per the germline V gene, CDR1 is SGHNT and CDR2 is YENEEA. The CDR3 sequence is 15 residues long. V shed 1 base and J shed 0 bases, with 9 bases lying between them. Sequenced by immunoSEQ multiplex PCR; TCRdb stores in-frame clones only, minus some. The table includes 55,000 to 85,000 clones, around 97% detected once. The record originates from a study of technical replicates of blood from four donors. The sequenced material came from T cells isolated from PBMCs. The sequence came from a human donor in good health. The V gene is TRBV11-3, the J gene TRBJ1-2; weak D call: TRBD1 (5 bases). The CDR3 loop is CASSLAGHSNYGYTF. CDR3 in DNA: TGTGCCAGCAGCTTAGCAGGGCATTCTAACTATGGCTACACCTTC.